A selection of T cell receptor beta chains follows, all from one sample in a study of blood T cell repertoires in COVID-19. Method: immunoSEQ multiplex PCR; TCRdb's copy keeps in-frame clones and lacks some. The data show about 120,000 clones, with around 80% seen just once and 30% to 45% held by the top ten. The specimen sequenced was peripheral blood. The receptors derive from a middle-aged man with active or convalescent COVID-19. CDR3s include the opening cysteine and the closing phenylalanine or tryptophan. The D gene is left open where the match is weak. Clone size is not always given. Where it is, it says once, few, many or a class for expanded clones.

>TRBV4-2|TRBD1|TRBJ1-4|NA
TGTGCCAGCAGCCAAGATCCCCAGACAGGGGGGCTCTGGGAAAAACTGTTTTTT
CASSQDPQTGGLWEKLFF
>TRBV18|TRBD1|TRBJ1-6|few
TGTGCCAGCTCAGATCGACAGGGTGGATCACCCCTCCACTTT
CASSDRQGGSPLHF
>TRBV19|NA|TRBJ2-2|once
TGTGCCATAGAAAGTCTGAACACCGGGGAGCTGTTTTTT
CAIESLNTGELFF
>TRBV5-1|NA|TRBJ1-2|NA
TGCGCCAGCAGCGAAGACAGCCTAATCTATGGCTACACCTTC
CASSEDSLIYGYTF
>TRBV30|TRBD2|TRBJ2-5|NA
TGTGCCTGGAGTGGGACTAGCTTGGGGACCCAGTACTTC
CAWSGTSLGTQYF
>TRBV2|TRBD2|TRBJ2-4|NA
TGTGCCAGCAGTGTTCCCGGGATGACTAGCGGGAGTATCAAGGACATTCAGTACTTC
CASSVPGMTSGSIKDIQYF
>TRBV3-1/TRBV3-2|NA|TRBJ1-1|NA
TGTGCCAGCAGCCAGGCCTTGGGGGCTGCTGAAGCTTTCTTT
CASSQALGAAEAFF
>TRBV5-4|TRBD2|TRBJ2-1|NA
TGTGCCAGCAGCTACCCCCTAGGACTAGCAGCCAATGAGCAGTTCTTC
CASSYPLGLAANEQFF
>TRBV27|TRBD1|TRBJ1-2|NA
TGTGCCAGCAGCTCGACCGACAGGGTCATGGAAGGCTACACCTTC
CASSSTDRVMEGYTF
>TRBV28|TRBD1|TRBJ1-5|NA
TGTGCCAGCAACTTACCCCCCGGGACAGGGAGGCAGCCCCAGCATTTT
CASNLPPGTGRQPQHF
>TRBV15|TRBD1|TRBJ1-2|NA
TGTGCCACCAGCAGAGTGGGGGACAGCTACTATGGCTACACCTTC
CATSRVGDSYYGYTF
>TRBV30|NA|TRBJ1-5|NA
TGTGCCTGGAGTCTCGCGGGTGAATGGCAGCCCCAGCATTTT
CAWSLAGEWQPQHF
>TRBV21-1|NA|TRBJ1-1|NA
TGTGCCAGCAGCAATGAGACATCGAACACTGAAGCTTTCTTT
CASSNETSNTEAFF
>TRBV16|TRBD1|TRBJ1-4|few
TGTGCCAGCAGCCGAGGGACAGGTAATGGAGGAAAACTGTTTTTT
CASSRGTGNGGKLFF
>TRBV5-6|TRBD1|TRBJ1-1|NA
TGTGCCAGCAGCCTGACAGGGGAGGCAACTGAAGCTTTCTTT
CASSLTGEATEAFF
>TRBV13|TRBD1|TRBJ1-1|few
TGTGCCAGCAGCTGGACAGGGGGGACTGAAGCTTTCTTT
CASSWTGGTEAFF
>TRBV3-1/TRBV3-2|TRBD1|TRBJ2-3|NA
TGTGCCAGCAGCCAAGGCAGGGGGCGCACAGATACGCAGTATTTT
CASSQGRGRTDTQYF
>TRBV2|NA|TRBJ1-4|NA
TGTGCCAGCCAGCCATCCGGGAGTAATGAAAAACTGTTTTTT
CASQPSGSNEKLFF
>TRBV5-1|NA|TRBJ1-1|NA
TGCGCCAGCAGTTCTCAGGCAGGGAACACTGAAGCTTTCTTT
CASSSQAGNTEAFF
>TRBV5-5|TRBD2|TRBJ2-5|NA
TGTGCCAGCAGCGCGGGGACTAGCGGGGCCCCCCGGTTGGAGACCCAGTACTTC
CASSAGTSGAPRLETQYF
>TRBV7-9|TRBD1|TRBJ2-7|NA
TGTGCCAGCAGCTTATCCCCGGGACAGGGGTCCTACGAGCAGTACTTC
CASSLSPGQGSYEQYF
>TRBV18|TRBD1|TRBJ1-2|NA
TGTGCCAGCTCACCAGGGACAGACTATGGCTACACCTTC
CASSPGTDYGYTF